The rows below give T cell receptor beta chains drawn from one sample of a study of T-cell reconstitution after alpha-beta-depleted transplantation in children. Via MiXCR, TCRdb re-called the PCR reads, giving one row per CDR3 protein. The sample records 700,000 to 850,000 distinct CDR3 sequences, under 20% being singletons. Sequences were derived from PBMCs, mostly from graft donor cells, sampled 360 days after TCRalphabeta/CD19-depleted stem cell transplant. These receptors all stem from a male patient aged 10 to 17 who had a stem cell transplant for acute lymphoblastic leukemia, so the T cells may come from the graft donor. CDR3s include the opening cysteine and the closing phenylalanine or tryptophan. D genes are given only for firm matches. Not all rows give a size; the values are once, few, many and, for expanded clones, a class.

J gene	D gene	V gene	clone size	CDR3 DNA	CDR3 protein
TRBJ2-7	TRBD1	TRBV27	few	TGTGCCAGCAGTTTACAGGGGGACAGCTACGAGCAGTACTTC	CASSLQGDSYEQYF
TRBJ2-7	.	TRBV5-1	.	TGCGCCAGCAGGCCCCCCGGCAGGTTCTACGAGCAGTACTTC	CASRPPGRFYEQYF
TRBJ2-3	TRBD2	TRBV6-6	many	TGTGCCAGCAGTGGGGGGGGAGAGGATACGCAGTATTTT	CASSGGGEDTQYF
TRBJ2-4	.	TRBV20-1	few	TGCAGTGCTACTGCGGGAGCCAAAAACATTCAGTACTTC	CSATAGAKNIQYF
TRBJ2-1	TRBD2	TRBV19	.	TGTGCCAGTAGTATGGAGACTAGCACCAATGAGCAGTTCTTC	CASSMETSTNEQFF
TRBJ2-1	TRBD2	TRBV5-1	.	TGCGCCAGCTTTATTCTTAGCGGGAGTTCCTACAATGAGCAGTTCTTC	CASFILSGSSYNEQFF
TRBJ2-1	.	TRBV30	.	TGTGCCTGGAACACGGGAGTTAACTTCAATGAGCAGTTCTTC	CAWNTGVNFNEQFF
TRBJ1-3	.	TRBV5-1	.	TGCGCCAGCAGCTTTTCCTATAGGGAGACGAACACCATATATTTT	CASSFSYRETNTIYF
TRBJ2-7	TRBD1	TRBV6-1	.	TGTGCCAGCAGTGACACGGGACAGGGAAGCTCCTACGAGCAGTACTTC	CASSDTGQGSSYEQYF
TRBJ1-1	.	TRBV19	many	TGTGCCAGTAGTATACGGGACTACACTGAAGCTTTCTTT	CASSIRDYTEAFF
TRBJ2-7	TRBD1	TRBV6-1	few	TGTGCCAGCAGTGGGGGACAGGGGGGTCGCGAGCAGTACTTC	CASSGGQGGREQYF
TRBJ2-2	.	TRBV2	.	TGTGCCAGCAGTTGGCGGCACACCGGGGAGCTGTTTTTT	CASSWRHTGELFF
TRBJ2-7	TRBD2	TRBV4-1	many	TGCGCCAGCAGCCAGCTCGGACTAGCGGGCGGGGGCTACGAGCAGTACTTC	CASSQLGLAGGGYEQYF
TRBJ1-1	.	TRBV20-1	.	TGCAGTGCCTGGCAAGGGGGAAGGAACACTGAAGCTTTCTTT	CSAWQGGRNTEAFF
TRBJ2-7	TRBD2	TRBV11-2	.	TGTGCCAGCAGCTTAGGCGCTAGCGGCTACGAGCAGTACTTC	CASSLGASGYEQYF
TRBJ2-5	TRBD1	TRBV11-1	.	TGTGCCAGCAGCTCCCTTCTGACAGGGCGGTCGGAGACCCAGTACTTC	CASSSLLTGRSETQYF
TRBJ2-7	TRBD2	TRBV9	.	TGTGCCAGCAGCCCGCGCCCCGGGACTAGCGGGAGGGCCGTGTACGAGCAGTACTTC	CASSPRPGTSGRAVYEQYF
TRBJ1-1	TRBD1	TRBV18	many	TGTGCCAGCTCACCGGGGACAGGGGGAACGAACACTGAAGCTTTCTTT	CASSPGTGGTNTEAFF
TRBJ2-7	.	TRBV27	.	TGTGCCAGCAGTTATGGGGGTCTGCTTAGGGTCTACGAGCAGTACTTC	CASSYGGLLRVYEQYF
TRBJ2-2	.	TRBV6-5	few	TGTGCCAGCAGTTGGGAGCGGACGGGGACCGGGGAGCTGTTTTTT	CASSWERTGTGELFF
TRBJ2-7	.	TRBV29-1	.	TGCAGCGCGAGGGCCGTTGGGGGTTACGAGCAGTACTTC	CSARAVGGYEQYF
TRBJ2-7	TRBD1	TRBV20-1	few	TGCAGTGCCCCTGACAGGGTCTCGAGCGGCTACGAGCAGTACTTC	CSAPDRVSSGYEQYF
TRBJ2-1	.	TRBV5-1	few	TGCGCCAGCAGCCCCCAGGGGTCGGGGTACAATGAGCAGTTCTTC	CASSPQGSGYNEQFF
TRBJ2-6	TRBD2	TRBV5-1	few	TGCGCCAGCACCCCCAAGCGGGAGGACCCTTACTCTGGGGCCAACGTCCTGACTTTC	CASTPKREDPYSGANVLTF
TRBJ2-1	.	TRBV4-1	few	TGCGCCAGCAGCCAAGGTCGCTCCTACAATGAGCAGTTCTTC	CASSQGRSYNEQFF
TRBJ2-1	TRBD1	TRBV24-1	many	TGTGCCACCAGTGATTTCGGACAGGGGAAGGACAATGAGCAGTTCTTC	CATSDFGQGKDNEQFF
TRBJ2-2	.	TRBV5-1	few	TGCGCCAGCAGCCCCGTTGCGGGGGCGAGCGGGGAGCTGTTTTTT	CASSPVAGASGELFF
TRBJ2-5	.	TRBV19	few	TGTGCCAGTAGTATAAGGGCAGGCCGGAGCCAAGAGACCCAGTACTTC	CASSIRAGRSQETQYF
TRBJ2-7	.	TRBV4-1	once	TGCGCCAGCAGCCAAGTTACCTTCCCGTCCTCCTACGAGCAGTACTTC	CASSQVTFPSSYEQYF
TRBJ2-2	.	TRBV20-1	few	TGCAGTGCTAGAGGGCCTGGATGGAAAGGGGAGACCGGGGAGCTGTTTTTT	CSARGPGWKGETGELFF
TRBJ2-7	.	TRBV7-2	.	TGTGCCAGCAGCGCGACCGGGACTCTCTCCTACGAGCAGTACTTC	CASSATGTLSYEQYF
TRBJ2-3	TRBD2	TRBV7-3	few	TGTGCCAGCAGCCAGGGACTAGCGGGAATACGCACAGATACGCAGTATTTT	CASSQGLAGIRTDTQYF
TRBJ1-5	.	TRBV5-1	many	TGCGCCAGCAGCTTGGCCGGAACTCTCAATCAGCCCCAGCATTTT	CASSLAGTLNQPQHF
TRBJ2-1	TRBD1	TRBV3-1	many	TGTGCCAGCAGACCGACAGGGGGCAATGAGCAGTTCTTC	CASRPTGGNEQFF
TRBJ2-4	.	TRBV12-3/TRBV12-4	.	TGTGCCAGCAGTTTTGAGCCCCGACAGACGAGGACTCAGTACTTC	CASSFEPRQTRTQYF
TRBJ2-7	TRBD2	TRBV19	few	TGTGCCAGTAGTATAGACGGCGGGGGATCCTACGAGCAGTACTTC	CASSIDGGGSYEQYF
TRBJ2-1	.	TRBV27	many	TGTGCCAGCAGACTTACAGGGTACAATGAGCAGTTCTTC	CASRLTGYNEQFF
TRBJ2-7	TRBD2	TRBV12-3/TRBV12-4	few	TGTGCCAGCAGTCCCCCTAGCGGGAGAACGTACGAGCAGTACTTC	CASSPPSGRTYEQYF
TRBJ2-7	.	TRBV18	.	TGTGCCAGCTCACCCGGGACTCACAGCTCCTACGAGCAGTACTTC	CASSPGTHSSYEQYF
TRBJ2-3	.	TRBV9	many	TGTGCCAGCAGCGTAGCACTTCGACCGGGAGTCGTTACAGATACGCAGTATTTT	CASSVALRPGVVTDTQYF
TRBJ1-1	.	TRBV7-6	.	TGTGCCAGCAGCATACGGTTGGACGGGGACACTGAAGCTTTCTTT	CASSIRLDGDTEAFF
TRBJ2-3	TRBD2	TRBV29-1	many	TGCAGCGCAGGAGCGGGAGGGCAGTATTTT	CSAGAGGQYF
TRBJ2-2	TRBD2	TRBV7-9	many	TGTGCCAGCAGCTTCCCCCCGGGAGGGCACACCGGGGAGCTGTTTTTT	CASSFPPGGHTGELFF
TRBJ2-3	.	TRBV5-1	few	TGCGCCAGCAGCTTGGCCGAGAAACGTAGCGGATACACAGATACGCAGTATTTT	CASSLAEKRSGYTDTQYF
TRBJ2-7	TRBD1	TRBV3-1	many	TGTGCCAGCAGCCAAGACTGGGACAGGGAATACGAGCAGTACTTC	CASSQDWDREYEQYF
TRBJ2-1	.	TRBV29-1	few	TGCAGCGTTGAGGGGTCCTCAGGAGCCGATGAGCAGTTCTTC	CSVEGSSGADEQFF
TRBJ2-7	TRBD1	TRBV20-1	.	TGCAGTGCTTGGGACAGGGGGCTAGGGTACGAGCAGTACTTC	CSAWDRGLGYEQYF
TRBJ2-7	TRBD2	TRBV20-1	few	TGCACCGCACCGGGACTAGCGGGGGATATCGGGTACGAGCAGTACTTC	CTAPGLAGDIGYEQYF
TRBJ2-1	TRBD2	TRBV2	.	TGTGCCAGCAGCGGAACTATACTAGCGCAGGCCTACAATGAGCAGTTCTTC	CASSGTILAQAYNEQFF
TRBJ1-6	.	TRBV6-2/TRBV6-3	many	TGTGCCAGCAGTTTCGGGGGTTCACCCCTCCACTTT	CASSFGGSPLHF
TRBJ2-5	TRBD2	TRBV5-1	.	TGCGCCAGCAGCGGCGGGAGGGCCCAAGAGACCCAGTACTTC	CASSGGRAQETQYF
TRBJ1-2	.	TRBV4-1	few	TGCGCCAGCAGCCTAGGACCTTTAGCTAACTATGGCTACACCTTC	CASSLGPLANYGYTF
TRBJ1-5	TRBD1	TRBV6-5	few	TGTGCCAGCAGCCGCGCCCGGGACAGGGCTGGCAATCAGCCCCAGCATTTT	CASSRARDRAGNQPQHF
TRBJ2-3	.	TRBV7-8	.	TGTGCCAGCAGCTCAAAAGGTGAACCCATCAAAGGGGATACGCAGTATTTT	CASSSKGEPIKGDTQYF
TRBJ2-7	TRBD1	TRBV6-5	few	TGTGCCAGCAGTTACACAGGGACAGGGTACCACGAGCAGTACTTC	CASSYTGTGYHEQYF
TRBJ1-4	.	TRBV20-1	few	TGCAGTGCTGGTTCCACGGGCGCAACTAATGAAAAACTGTTTTTT	CSAGSTGATNEKLFF
TRBJ2-2	.	TRBV5-1	few	TGCGCCAGCAGCTTCACTTCTGTGCCCGGGGAGCTGTTTTTT	CASSFTSVPGELFF